The 7 T cell receptor beta chains reported below all come from one sample, sequenced in a study of glioma-infiltrating T cells after dendritic cell vaccination. Some clones are missing from TCRdb's copy, which holds only in-frame ones; the method was immunoSEQ multiplex PCR. This sample has about 21,000 clones, with approximately 79% found just once. This material consisted of blood, taken before dendritic cell vaccination. Every receptor here comes from a human donor with glioblastoma.

The CDR3 loop is CASSLTHQPQHF. CDR3 nucleotides: TGTGCCAGCAGTTTAACTCATCAGCCCCAGCATTTT. The genes are TRBV28 and TRBJ1-5, with D hard to call. Trimming cost V 2 bases and J 5 bases, with 4 bases left between them. This CDR3 has 12 amino acids. Germline V gene sequence: CDR1 MDHEN, CDR2 SYDVKM.

This clone has a single count. The chain combines TRBV4-3 with TRBJ1-3; TRBD1 matches 12 bases. The CDR3 sequence is 20 residues long. The junction had 16 bases not matched to a gene; V was cut back by 4 bases and J by 3 bases. CDR1 is LGHNA and CDR2 is YSLEER in the germline V gene. Here the CDR3 reads CASSPHGGTGGLGYGNTIYF. CDR3 sequence (DNA): TGCGCCAGCAGCCCCCACGGGGGGACAGGGGGCTTAGGATATGGAAACACCATATATTTT.

This CDR3 is CSVAASGRDYNEQFF. In nucleotides, the CDR3 is TGCAGCGTTGCGGCTAGCGGGAGGGACTACAATGAGCAGTTCTTC. The chain carries TRBV29-1 and TRBJ2-1; 12 nucleotides line up with TRBD2. Germline CDR1 is SQVTM and CDR2 is ANQGSEA. CDR3 length equals 15 residues. V lost 4 bases, J lost 3 bases, and 4 bases stayed unmatched.

The V gene is TRBV19, the J gene TRBJ1-5; TRBD1 agrees at 8 bases. Germline loops: CDR1 LNHDA, CDR2 SQIVND (reference sequence). CDR3 length: 15 residues. Losses at the gene ends were 6 bases for V and 1 base for J; bases not matched to a gene: 5. The CDR3 sequence is CASRTGQGSNQPQHF. The CDR3 region has the DNA TGTGCCAGTAGAACCGGACAGGGAAGCAATCAGCCCCAGCATTTT.

This chain uses TRBV9 with TRBJ2-7; a possible D gene is TRBD1 (6 bases). The germline gives CDR1 SGDLS, CDR2 YYNGEE. This CDR3 comprises 14 residues. Trimming cost V 0 bases and J 2 bases, with 9 bases left between them. The CDR3 DNA reads TGTGCCAGCAGCGTAGAACAGGGAACCTACGAGCAGTACTTC. Translation: CASSVEQGTYEQYF. Full variable domain (outside the CDR3, taken from reference TRBV9 and TRBJ2-7): DSGVTQTPKHLITATGQRVTLRCSPRSGDLSVYWYQQSLDQGLQFLIQYYNGEERAKGNILERFSAQQFPDLHSELNLSSLELGDSALYFCASSVEQGTYEQYFGPGTRLTVT.

The count of this clone is one. The rearrangement links TRBV10-3 to TRBJ2-1; TRBD1 matches at 8 bases. This CDR3 region has 15 residues. Per germline, CDR1 ENHRY and CDR2 SYGVKD. The ends lost 2 bases at V and 7 bases at J; junction bases unmatched: 7. CDR3 sequence (DNA): TGTGCCATCAGTGAGGTATGGGACAGGATGAATGAGCAGTTCTTC. Protein sequence: CAISEVWDRMNEQFF.

The J gene is TRBJ1-1, the V gene TRBV4-1; a weak D match, TRBD1 (6 bases). Germline-derived CDR1 and CDR2 are MGHRA and YSYEKL. The CDR3 covers 13 residues. Trimming removed 8 bases at V and 4 bases at J, with 14 bases between. The CDR3 region has the DNA TGCGCCAGCGGGCTGACAGGCGTCACTGAAGCTTTCTTT. Encoded protein: CASGLTGVTEAFF.